This T cell receptor (beta chain) was profiled in a study of blood T cell repertoires in COVID-19. Participants were placed into cohorts based on the clinical history they reported. Recovered status in Cohort 3 required two negative PCRs, clearance, or symptom resolution. Per the original data handling: The assay estimated nucleated cells by amplifying reference gene primers. TCRdb's copy holds only in-frame clones and misses some; the assay was immunoSEQ multiplex PCR. The V and J calls and clone size are taken from that table; D and trimming were inferred from the DNA. The sample holds some 320,000 clones, around 90% seen once. Germline CDR1 reads SNHLY; CDR2 reads FYNNEI. V was trimmed by 4 bases and J by 6 bases, leaving 10 bases between them. The CDR3 has 14 amino acids.

Input material: PBMCs or T cells enriched from blood (not recorded which). The chain couples TRBV2 to TRBJ1-6; tentatively, D is TRBD1 (6 bases). The receptor was derived from a man aged 55 to 69 who had recovered from COVID-19. CDR3 sequence: CASSVGTTNSPLHF. CDR3 DNA sequence: TGTGCCAGCAGTGTTGGGACAACTAATTCACCCCTCCACTTT. Using reference TRBV2 and TRBJ1-6 for the parts outside the CDR3, the full variable domain is EPEVTQTPSHQVTQMGQEVILRCVPISNHLYFYWYRQILGQKVEFLVSFYNNEISEKSEIFDDQFSVERPDGSNFTLKIRSTKLEDSAMYFCASSVGTTNSPLHFGNGTRLTVT.